This T cell receptor beta chain is drawn from a study of blood T cell repertoires in COVID-19. Study background: The samples span acute and convalescent COVID-19 from the United States, Italy and Spain.

Source study methods: Scientists estimated how many nucleated cells there were by amplifying reference gene primers. Repertoires were generated with immunoSEQ multiplex PCR, while TCRdb's copy carries only in-frame clones and drops some. The V and J calls and the clone size are those of that table, but D and trimming were determined from the DNA. The top ten hold roughly 5% of the sample, which has tens of thousands of clones, roughly 88% seen once. Germline V lookup: CDR1 SGHVS, CDR2 FNYEAQ. V lost 9 bases, J lost 2 bases, and 15 bases stayed unmatched. This CDR3 has 17 residues. Sequences were obtained from peripheral blood. The TCR comes from a woman aged 80 or over with acute or convalescent COVID-19. The rearrangement uses TRBV7-6 and TRBJ2-3; 9 nucleotides align to TRBD2. CDR3 nucleotide sequence: TGTGCCAGTGGGGGCGGGAGTAGCGGGAGCTACACAGATACGCAGTATTTT. Encoded protein: CASGGGSSGSYTDTQYF.